The 13 T cell receptor beta chains listed next were all sequenced from one sample in a study of blood T cell repertoires in COVID-19. Data came from immunoSEQ multiplex PCR; TCRdb stores just in-frame clones and leaves some out. The table shows roughly 250,000 clones, with around 87% occurring only once. Material: PBMCs or T cells enriched from blood (not recorded which). The receptor source for this set is a woman aged 50 to 60 who had recovered from COVID-19.

This clone appeared a single time. This chain links TRBV7-3 with TRBJ2-3; D is possibly TRBD2 (6 bases). Germline V gene data show CDR1 as SGHTA and CDR2 as FQGTGA. With 4 bases removed from V and 5 bases from J, the gap between germline ends came to 13 bases. The CDR3 is 14 amino acids. DNA of the CDR3: TGTGCCAGCAGCTCACGACTAGTCGGAGATACGCAGTATTTT. It yields the protein CASSSRLVGDTQYF.

This clone occurred a few times. This chain uses TRBV12-3 or TRBV12-4 with TRBJ1-1, with D unresolved. The CDR3 spans 13 residues. V was pared by 3 bases and J by 1 base, with 6 bases between. DNA of the CDR3: TGTGCCAGCAGTTTGAGCCAGAACACTGAAGCTTTCTTT. Translating it yields CASSLSQNTEAFF.

The chain links TRBV4-2 to TRBJ1-5; no clear D gene. Trimming removed 1 base at V and 3 bases at J, with 13 bases between. The CDR3 length is 16 residues. CDR1 is LGHNA, CDR2 YNFKEQ, per germline. The CDR3 protein is CASSQGGGRDNQPQHF. As DNA, the CDR3 is TGTGCCAGCAGCCAAGGAGGTGGGCGGGACAATCAGCCCCAGCATTTT.

The rearrangement links TRBV5-1 to TRBJ2-1; 13 bases align to TRBD2. Germline V gene lookup returns CDR1 SGHRS and CDR2 YFSETQ. This CDR3 is 17 amino acids long. With 4 bases clipped from V and 0 bases from J, the junction kept 4 bases outside the gene matches. CDR3 residues: CASSTGTSGISYNEQFF. The CDR3 DNA sequence: TGCGCCAGCAGCACCGGGACTAGCGGGATCTCCTACAATGAGCAGTTCTTC.

This clone has just one count. This rearrangement joins TRBV29-1 to TRBJ2-2, with D possibly TRBD2 on 5 matching bases. The ends were cut back, 5 bases at V and 5 bases at J, with 15 bases in the middle. CDR3 size: 14 residues. Per germline, CDR1 SQVTM and CDR2 ANQGSEA. CDR3 region: CSVISARGTGELFF. CDR3 in DNA: TGCAGCGTTATTAGCGCCCGGGGTACCGGGGAGCTGTTTTTT.

The chain carries TRBV18 and TRBJ2-7; weak D call: TRBD1 (5 bases). CDR3 size: 14 residues. In germline, CDR1 is KGHSH, CDR2 LQKENI. V was shortened by 3 bases and J by 4 bases, with 13 bases between the two germline ends. The CDR3 region has the DNA TGTGCCAGCTCACCCAAGACAGTAAGTTACGAGCAGTACTTC. Amino acids: CASSPKTVSYEQYF.

This clone was observed a few times. The genes are TRBV19 and TRBJ1-5; 9 bases agree with TRBD1. Germline CDR1 and CDR2: LNHDA and SQIVND (reference sequence). The CDR3 runs 15 residues. V lost 5 bases, J lost 1 base, and 3 bases stayed unmatched. This chain's CDR3 is CASSRDRASNQPQHF. The CDR3 DNA follows: TGTGCCAGTAGTCGGGACAGGGCAAGCAATCAGCCCCAGCATTTT.

Notes on this clone: The same CDR3 also results from other DNA sequences found in this sample. CDR3 in amino acids: CASSPRSYEQYF. The CDR3 DNA sequence: TGTGCCAGCAGTCCCAGGTCCTACGAGCAGTACTTC. This chain links TRBV6-5 with TRBJ2-7; D is uncertain. The germline CDR1 and CDR2 sequences are MNHEY and SVGAGI. This CDR3 is 12 amino acids long. Trimming shortened V by 5 bases and J by 1 base, and 6 bases separated the two germline ends.

The chain joins TRBV7-6 to TRBJ1-6; the D gene is possibly TRBD1 (6 bases). CDR3 length: 15 amino acids. V was shortened by 4 bases and J by 4 bases, with 11 bases between the two germline ends. Germline V gene sequence: CDR1 SGHVS, CDR2 FNYEAQ. CDR3 DNA: TGTGCCAGCAGCTCGACCGGACAGTATAATTCACCCCTCCACTTT. It is translated as CASSSTGQYNSPLHF.

The V call is TRBV7-8, the J call TRBJ1-1; tentatively, D is TRBD1 (5 bases). The CDR3 is 15 residues long. Germline V gives CDR1 SGHVS, CDR2 FQNEAQ. Trimming stripped 5 bases from V and 8 bases from J, with 21 bases between. CDR3: CASSGTGTSGGEAFF. The CDR3 DNA sequence: TGTGCCAGCAGCGGAACCGGGACCTCGGGAGGGGAAGCTTTCTTT. The complete variable domain, with remaining parts taken from reference TRBV7-8 and TRBJ1-1, reads GAGVSQSPRYKVAKRGQDVALRCDPISGHVSLFWYQQALGQGPEFLTYFQNEAQLDKSGLPSDRFFAERPEGSVSTLKIQRTQQEDSAVYLCASSGTGTSGGEAFFGQGTRLTVV.

The V and J genes are TRBV5-1 and TRBJ2-5; 7 nucleotides line up with TRBD1. The CDR3 runs 15 residues. The V gene's germline CDR1 is SGHRS and CDR2 YFSETQ. V dropped 4 bases and J dropped 2; count of bases not matched to a gene: 8. The CDR3 protein is CASSRGGGWQETQYF. CDR3 DNA sequence: TGCGCCAGCAGCCGAGGGGGCGGATGGCAAGAGACCCAGTACTTC. Looking up the rest from reference TRBV5-1 and TRBJ2-5 gives the full variable domain: KAGVTQTPRYLIKTRGQQVTLSCSPISGHRSVSWYQQTPGQGLQFLFEYFSETQRNKGNFPGRFSGRQFSNSRSEMNVSTLELGDSALYLCASSRGGGWQETQYFGPGTRLLVL.

The rearrangement uses TRBV19 and TRBJ1-1; TRBD1 matches 10 bases. V lost 6 bases and J lost 4; bases outside the gene matches: 8. Germline CDR1 LNHDA, CDR2 SQIVND (reference sequence). This CDR3 is built from 15 residues. CDR3 sequence: CASSLRRTGGTEAFF. In DNA, the CDR3 is TGTGCCAGTAGCCTCCGTAGGACAGGGGGCACTGAAGCTTTCTTT.

The chain is built from TRBV19 and TRBJ2-5, with D unclear. The CDR3 runs to 14 residues. The V gene lost 0 bases and the J gene lost 6 bases, with 11 bases spanning the gap. Germline CDR1 and CDR2: LNHDA and SQIVND (reference sequence). Here the CDR3 DNA reads TGTGCCAGTAGTATAGATCGAAGTGGCCAGACCCAGTACTTC. Translation gives CASSIDRSGQTQYF.